This entry features one T cell receptor beta chain sequence. Its antigen is unknown. The data were taken from a study of CD8+ T cells in alopecia areata. Study overall: Twice daily, treated patients received 5 to 10 mg of oral tofacitinib.

Overall study results and limits: Scalp lesions, especially in alopecia totalis/universalis, had higher clonality than normal scalp.

Germline values: CDR1 SQVTM, CDR2 ANQGSEA. The V and J ends lost 8 bases and 0 bases, in that order; junction bases with no gene match: 11. CDR3 length: 15 amino acids. As for treatment: oral pan-JAK inhibitor, 5-10 mg twice daily. Collection of lesional scalp punch biopsies and peripheral blood was performed in alopecia areata patients. Once RNA had been extracted, it was reverse transcribed into cDNA to act as the sequencing template. This table comes from immunoSEQ multiplex PCR, and its TCRdb copy is limited to in-frame clones, with some not included. The table shows about 190,000 clones, with 50% to 60% occurring only once.

The TCR was taken from a human donor with alopecia areata. J is TRBJ2-5 and V is TRBV29-1, with TRBD1 identical over 8 bases. This material consisted of CD4+ T cells sorted from blood, taken at week 4, from a patient treated with tofacitinib. The CDR3, as DNA: TGCAGCCCAAGTACGGACAGGGACAACCAAGAGACCCAGTACTTC. Translated, it gives CSPSTDRDNQETQYF.